This T cell receptor (beta chain) was obtained from a study of blood T cell repertoires in COVID-19. Study summary: Sites in the United States, Italy and Spain provided acute and convalescent COVID-19 samples. In each case, the material was cDNA or gDNA derived from T cells, B-cell-depleted T cells, or PBMCs.

This CDR3 has 14 amino acids. Germline CDR1 and CDR2: SGHDT and YYEEEE. Deletions cut 1 base from V and 6 bases from J, with 10 bases between. Original data processing: For nucleated cells, counts were estimated from reference gene primer amplification. The protocol was immunoSEQ multiplex PCR, while the TCRdb copy is restricted to in-frame clones and leaves out a portion. The V and J calls and the clone size are those of that table, but D and trimming were determined from the DNA. The sample consists of 45,000 to 55,000 clones, roughly four fifths of them appearing once. The gene calls are TRBV5-6 and TRBJ1-4; D gene uncertain. The clonotype was recovered from a man aged 60-69 years with active COVID-19. Sample: peripheral blood. This CDR3 reads CASSLWRSDEKLFF. The CDR3 bases are TGTGCCAGCAGCTTGTGGAGGTCGGATGAAAAACTGTTTTTT. Using reference TRBV5-6 and TRBJ1-4 for the parts outside the CDR3, the full variable domain is DAGVTQSPTHLIKTRGQQVTLRCSPKSGHDTVSWYQQALGQGPQFIFQYYEEEERQRGNFPDRFSGHQFPNYSSELNVNALLLGDSALYLCASSLWRSDEKLFFGSGTQLSVL.